Listed below are T cell receptor beta chains from one sample, sequenced in a study of OX40 agonist ivuxolimab in advanced cancers. TCRdb's copy holds only in-frame clones and misses some; the assay was immunoSEQ multiplex PCR. The repertoire includes tens of thousands of clones, 89% of them detected once, and around 6% sits in the top ten. This specimen was CD4+ or CD8+ T cells sorted from blood, taken in a trial of the OX40 agonist ivuxolimab. All receptors come from an adult with an advanced solid tumor such as melanoma, head and neck, liver or kidney cancer. Each CDR3 is given with its conserved first and last residue. The D gene is left open where the match is weak. Where a row states a size, it is once, few, many or the class of an expanded clone; other rows omit it.

>NA|NA|TRBV6-1|15|TRBJ1-1
TGTGCCAGCAGTGAATATTGGGCCTTACTCACTGAAGCTTTCTTT
CASSEYWALLTEAFF
>NA|TRBD2|TRBV11-3|15|TRBJ2-1
TGTGCCAGCAGCTTAGAACTAGCGGGGCCCAATGAGCAGTTCTTC
CASSLELAGPNEQFF
>NA|NA|TRBV19|15|TRBJ1-3
TGTGCCAGTAGTGTGACAGCAAGCTCTGGAAACACCATATATTTT
CASSVTASSGNTIYF
>NA|NA|TRBV2|14|TRBJ2-3
TGTGCCAGCAGTGAGGGTCTGGGACAAGATACGCAGTATTTT
CASSEGLGQDTQYF
>NA|NA|TRBV14|15|TRBJ1-6
TGTGCCAGCAGCCAGGGTCAGGGTTATAATTCACCCCTCCACTTT
CASSQGQGYNSPLHF
>NA|NA|TRBV6-5|15|TRBJ2-5
TGTGCCAGCAGTTACTCGGTGGGGACCTGTGAGACCCAGTACTTC
CASSYSVGTCETQYF
>NA|NA|TRBV29-1|12|TRBJ2-7
TGCAGCGCCTGGACAGATTCCTACGAGCAGTACTTC
CSAWTDSYEQYF
>NA|NA|TRBV6-4|13|TRBJ1-2
TGTGCCAGCAGTGACTCCGGATCCTATGGCTACACCTTC
CASSDSGSYGYTF
>NA|NA|TRBV10-2|12|TRBJ2-1
TGCGCCAGCAGTGGGGACACCAATGAGCAGTTCTTC
CASSGDTNEQFF
>few|NA|TRBV7-9|12|TRBJ1-1
TGTGCCAGCAGCCGCCCCACGGGTGAAGCTTTCTTT
CASSRPTGEAFF